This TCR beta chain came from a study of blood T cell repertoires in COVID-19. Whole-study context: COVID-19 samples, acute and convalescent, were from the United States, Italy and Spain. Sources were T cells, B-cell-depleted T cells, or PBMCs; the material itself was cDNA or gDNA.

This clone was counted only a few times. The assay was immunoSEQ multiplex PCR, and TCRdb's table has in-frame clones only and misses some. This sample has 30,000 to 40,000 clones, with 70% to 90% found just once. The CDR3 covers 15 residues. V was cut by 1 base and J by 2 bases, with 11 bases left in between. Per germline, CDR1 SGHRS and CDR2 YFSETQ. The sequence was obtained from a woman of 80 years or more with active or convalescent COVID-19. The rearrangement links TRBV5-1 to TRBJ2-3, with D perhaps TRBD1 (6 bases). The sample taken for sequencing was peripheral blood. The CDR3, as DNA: TGCGCCAGCAGCTTGATAGGGGGACCCACAGATACGCAGTATTTT. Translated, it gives CASSLIGGPTDTQYF.